The T cell receptor beta chain under discussion was sequenced for a study of T cells after yellow fever vaccination. Findings and limits, study-wide: Highly abundant clonotypes carried over from the bulk population could end up in FACS-sorted repertoires as contaminants. Post-booster reappearance was seen for most primary-vaccination clones (roughly 96% CD4, around 91% CD8).

This CDR3 region has 12 residues. The ends were cut back, 10 bases at V and 7 bases at J, with 16 bases in the middle. The germline V gene encodes CDR1 SGHAT and CDR2 FQNNGV. This clonotype was found a few times. Its antigen remains unidentified. As TCR cDNA was made by 5'RACE template switching, a universal primer site and UMIs were added. MiXCR was run by TCRdb on the 5' RACE reads, yielding one entry per CDR3 protein. Among 130,000 or so distinct CDR3 sequences listed, roughly 15% were seen once. V is TRBV11-2 and J is TRBJ2-5; a weak D match, TRBD2 (7 bases). This sequence was found in a man younger than 35 who received the YFV17D yellow fever vaccine. This specimen was CD8+ T cells sorted from PBMCs, taken 5 days after the yellow fever booster vaccination. CDR3 nucleotide sequence: TGTGCCACCGGGGGGCAGGGTGGGACCCAGTACTTC. Protein: CATGGQGGTQYF. Full variable domain (outside the CDR3, taken from reference TRBV11-2 and TRBJ2-5): EAGVAQSPRYKIIEKRQSVAFWCNPISGHATLYWYQQILGQGPKLLIQFQNNGVVDDSQLPKDRFSAERLKGVDSTLKIQPAKLEDSAVYLCATGGQGGTQYFGPGTRLLVL.